This note documents a single TCR beta chain sequence. No antigen is known for it. Base quality data are lacking; no much larger clone is found one base away. The sample belongs to a study of cytomegalovirus exposure and HLA in healthy donors (dated by TCRdb to about 2017). Background for the entire study: According to a later analysis, one platform produced both the 110 or so validation repertoires and the 670 or so repertoires of the first cohort. High-throughput TCR immunosequencing, statistical association of individual TCRs with disease status, and machine learning were combined to predict cytomegalovirus infection status. The study aimed to test whether cataloging public T cell receptors could reveal signatures of past pathogen exposure. Besides the first cohort of 500 to 700 subjects, a separate validation cohort made up of 120 different subjects was used. Overall study results and their limits: In vitro tests confirmed that a few of the cytomegalovirus-associated TCR beta chains recognize cytomegalovirus antigens. The classifier was reported to diagnose cytomegalovirus status with high specificity and sensitivity in both the original cohort and the validation cohort. Most TCR sequences were seen in very few donors, while some public TCRs were found in many individuals. Subsequent analysis determined that TCRs grouped into clusters in the first cohort also showed a tendency toward co-occurrence across the approximately 120 validation repertoires, and approximately 94% of cluster scores exceeded 0. The study gave a list of some 150 TCR beta chains associated with cytomegalovirus. According to the authors, the approach could potentially be generalized to other disease states and immunological phenotypes. A later analysis lacked HLA typing for the validation cohort, so it scored co-occurrence in that cohort across all 110 or so repertoires.

The CDR3 has 16 amino acids, counting the end cysteine and phenylalanine. Left in the record is the CDR3 DNA by itself, 48 bases read in frame from the first base. V sheds 0 bases and J sheds 1 base, leaving 10 bases between their ends. CDR1 and CDR2 (ENHRY, SYGVKD) derive from the germline V gene. Separate from the approximately 700-subject first cohort, the validation cohort of roughly 110 subjects was the group to which the donors belonged. Library generation was performed with the immunoSEQ multiplex PCR assay. On the authors' methods: To diagnose cytomegalovirus status from the catalog of TCR beta chain sequences, a statistical classification framework was built. TCRdb carries this immuneACCESS record with in-frame sequences only. Its versions omit some clonotypes, under half of them owing to an unresolved V gene in the studies checked, with the rest unexplained. V and J calls and clone size are those listed in that table; D and trimming were worked out from the DNA. In this sample the table shows about 220,000 clones, just over 90% of which occur a single time. Clones ranked in the top ten supply around 1.1% of the sample.

This clonotype was sampled from a woman aged 18-29 years in good health and CMV-seronegative. The rearranged segments are TRBV10-3 and TRBJ1-5, and perhaps TRBD1 as D gene, on 5 matching bases. Material for sequencing was PBMCs. The DNA sequence is TGTGCCATCAGTGAGTCTGGCAGGGCGAGCAATCAGCCCCAGCATTTT. It translates to CAISESGRASNQPQHF.